The 3 T cell receptor beta chains listed next were all sequenced from one sample in a study of CD8 T cells in ankylosing spondylitis (dated by TCRdb to the late 2010s). The library was generated by 5' RACE. The reads were generated on an Illumina HiSeq 2500. Using fastp at Q25 and MiXCR, TCRdb reprocessed the public reads and kept productive beta chains. Identical CDR3 protein sequences are pooled into one entry, listed with their most common genes and DNA. The sample profile shows roughly 220,000 distinct CDR3 sequences; about 10% of them were found once. In total, the top ten clones hold 21% of the sample. The sample consisted of blood, either unsorted or a sorted T cell fraction (not recorded which). All receptors derive from a male donor with ankylosing spondylitis or in good health (not recorded which).

This clonotype has at least ten counts. This chain joins TRBV7-9 and TRBJ2-5; D might be TRBD1 (6 bases). Trimming pared 4 bases from V and 5 bases from J, leaving 14 bases between. This CDR3 has 14 residues. Germline loops: CDR1 SEHNR, CDR2 FQNEAQ (reference sequence). For the CDR3, the DNA is TGTGCCAGCAGCTCACCGACAGGACCGGAGACCCAGTACTTC. Its protein product is CASSSPTGPETQYF.

This clonotype was seen ten or more times. The V gene is TRBV5-1, the J gene TRBJ2-3; D perhaps matches TRBD2 (6 bases). Germline V gene data show CDR1 as SGHRS and CDR2 as YFSETQ. Between the trimmed V and J ends, which lost 4 bases and 0 bases, there was a span of 12 bases. The CDR3 extends over 15 amino acids. CDR3 protein: CASSPWTTSTDTQYF. CDR3 sequence (DNA): TGCGCCAGCAGCCCTTGGACTACGAGCACAGATACGCAGTATTTT. The full variable domain, completed using reference TRBV5-1 and TRBJ2-3, is KAGVTQTPRYLIKTRGQQVTLSCSPISGHRSVSWYQQTPGQGLQFLFEYFSETQRNKGNFPGRFSGRQFSNSRSEMNVSTLELGDSALYLCASSPWTTSTDTQYFGPGTRLTVL.

V is TRBV6-2 or TRBV6-3 and J is TRBJ2-1; TRBD1 matches at 8 bases. The CDR3 runs to 17 residues. Germline V gene sequence: CDR1 MNHEY, CDR2 SVGEGT. V lost 4 bases and J lost 5; bases outside the gene matches: 13. CDR3 bases: TGTGCCAGCAGTTTGGTGGACAGGGCCCTTAGGGACAATGAGCAGTTCTTC. Translated: CASSLVDRALRDNEQFF.